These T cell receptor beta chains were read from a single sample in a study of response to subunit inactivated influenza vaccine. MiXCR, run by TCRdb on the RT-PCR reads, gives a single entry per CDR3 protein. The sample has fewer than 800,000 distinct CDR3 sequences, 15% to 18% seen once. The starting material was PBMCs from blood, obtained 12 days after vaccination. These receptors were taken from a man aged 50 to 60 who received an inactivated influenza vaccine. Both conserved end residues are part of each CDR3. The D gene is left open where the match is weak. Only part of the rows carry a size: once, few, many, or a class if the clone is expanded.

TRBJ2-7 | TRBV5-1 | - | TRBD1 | TGCGCCAGCAAACGGGACAGGGACGTCTGGGAGCAGTACTTC | CASKRDRDVWEQYF
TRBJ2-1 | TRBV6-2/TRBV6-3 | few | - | TGTGCCAGCCTTATTGATGGGGGGCGTAGGTATGAGCAGTTCTTC | CASLIDGGRRYEQFF
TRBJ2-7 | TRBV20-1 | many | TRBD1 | TGCAGTGCTAAAGCACCGGGACAGGGGATCTACGAGCAGTACTTC | CSAKAPGQGIYEQYF
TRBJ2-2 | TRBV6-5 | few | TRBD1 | TGTGCCAGCAGCTACCCCGGGGCAGGGGGAACCGGGGAGCTGTTTTTT | CASSYPGAGGTGELFF
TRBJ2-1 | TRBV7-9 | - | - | TGTGCCAGCAGCGATACAGGGTTTTATGAGCAGTTCTTC | CASSDTGFYEQFF
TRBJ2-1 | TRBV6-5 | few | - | TGTGCCAGCAGTTACTCTTTAGCGGCGGAGCAGTTCTTC | CASSYSLAAEQFF
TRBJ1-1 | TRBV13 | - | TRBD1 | TGTGCCAGCAGCCAAGGACAGGCCCCTGAAGCTTTCTTT | CASSQGQAPEAFF
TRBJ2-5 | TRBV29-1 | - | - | TGCAGCCCAAGGGACGGAGAGACCCAGTACTTC | CSPRDGETQYF
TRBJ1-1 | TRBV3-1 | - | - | TGTGCCAGCAGCCAAGATCTACGAGAGAACACTGAAGCTTTCTTT | CASSQDLRENTEAFF
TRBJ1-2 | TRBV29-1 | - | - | TGCAGCGTTGAAGCAGAACGCGGTGGCTACACCTTC | CSVEAERGGYTF
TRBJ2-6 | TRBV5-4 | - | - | TGTGCCAGCAGCCCCGGTGCCTCTGGGGCCAACGTCCTGACTTTC | CASSPGASGANVLTF
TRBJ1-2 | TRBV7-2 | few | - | TGTGCCAGCAGCTTAGGCTTCGGCTTTAACTATGGCTACACCTTC | CASSLGFGFNYGYTF
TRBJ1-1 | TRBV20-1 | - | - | TGCAGTGCTGGGGAAAGGGGGACGGCTTCAGCTTTCTTT | CSAGERGTASAFF
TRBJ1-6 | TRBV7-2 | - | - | TGTGCCAGCAGCCCGACGGCAAATAATTCACCCCTCCACTTT | CASSPTANNSPLHF
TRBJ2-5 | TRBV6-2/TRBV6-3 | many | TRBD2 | TGTGCCAGCAGCAGCAACCCTCGGGGACTAGCGGGAGAAATGGTGGAGACCCAGTACTTC | CASSSNPRGLAGEMVETQYF
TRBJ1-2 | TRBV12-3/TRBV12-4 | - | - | TGTGCCAGCAGTTTAGTAGTCGGGGGGTCGAACTATGGCTACACCTTC | CASSLVVGGSNYGYTF
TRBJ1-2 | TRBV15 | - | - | TGTGCCACCAGCCGGGGATCAAACTATGGCTACACCTTC | CATSRGSNYGYTF
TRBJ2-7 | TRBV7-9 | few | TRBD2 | TGTGCCAGCAGCACAGACCGGACTAGCGGGAGGCCCAACGAGCAGTACTTC | CASSTDRTSGRPNEQYF
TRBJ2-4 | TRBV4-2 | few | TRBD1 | TGTGCCAGCAGCCAAGTAGGACAGGGGGCGCAGGCCAAAAACATTCAGTACTTC | CASSQVGQGAQAKNIQYF
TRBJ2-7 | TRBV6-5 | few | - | TGTGCCAGCAGTTACGTCGGGACCGCTACCTACGAGCAGTACTTC | CASSYVGTATYEQYF
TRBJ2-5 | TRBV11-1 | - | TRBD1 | TGTGCCAGCAGCTCAACCGGGACAGTCCAAGAGACCCAGTACTTC | CASSSTGTVQETQYF
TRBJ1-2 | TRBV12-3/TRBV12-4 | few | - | TGTGCCAGCACAGAGAGCACGGGTGGCTACACCTTC | CASTESTGGYTF
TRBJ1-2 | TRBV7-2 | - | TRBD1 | TGTGCCAGCAGCCCACAAGGACAGGGGGATGGCTACACCTTC | CASSPQGQGDGYTF
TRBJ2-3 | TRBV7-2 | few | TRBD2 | TGTGCCAGCAGCTTAGGCTTCGGCGGGAGCTATACGCAGTATTTT | CASSLGFGGSYTQYF
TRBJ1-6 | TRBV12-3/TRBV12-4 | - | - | TGTGCCAGCAGTTTCTCCGGGACGCAACATTCACCCCTCCACTTT | CASSFSGTQHSPLHF
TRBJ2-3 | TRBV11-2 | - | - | TGTGCCAGCAGCCTGTCCCTCTCACTTTCCGGGTCCACAGATACGCAGTATTTT | CASSLSLSLSGSTDTQYF
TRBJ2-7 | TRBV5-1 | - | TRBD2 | TGCGCCAGCAGCTTGGATGTTAGCGGGGGGCCTGCCTACGAGCAGTACTTC | CASSLDVSGGPAYEQYF
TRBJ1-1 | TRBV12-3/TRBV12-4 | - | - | TGTGCCAGCAGTTTAGTATCACGGCTAGCTTTCTTT | CASSLVSRLAFF
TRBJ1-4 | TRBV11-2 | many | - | TGTGCCAGCAGCTTTGTGCGCAGTGCAACTAATGAAAAACTGTTTTTT | CASSFVRSATNEKLFF
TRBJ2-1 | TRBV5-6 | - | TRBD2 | TGTGCCAGCAGCTTGACTAGCGGGAGGTTTGAGCAGTTCTTC | CASSLTSGRFEQFF
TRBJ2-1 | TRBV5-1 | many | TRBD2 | TGCGCCAGCAGCCCAACCCATAGCGGGGAAGCGAACAATGAGCAGTTCTTC | CASSPTHSGEANNEQFF
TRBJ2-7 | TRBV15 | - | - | TGTGCCACCAGCAGAGGGGAACGTGACGAGCAGTACTTC | CATSRGERDEQYF
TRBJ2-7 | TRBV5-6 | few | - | TGTGCCAGCAGCTTGGCTAGATGGGGCGAGCAGTACTTC | CASSLARWGEQYF
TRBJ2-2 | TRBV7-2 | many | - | TGTGCCAGCAGCTTAGGTGGTGTCCCCGGGGAGCTGTTTTTT | CASSLGGVPGELFF
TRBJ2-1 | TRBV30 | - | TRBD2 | TGTGCCTGGAACTCCCCGGGACTAGCGGGAGGGCTTCGGGAGCAGTTCTTC | CAWNSPGLAGGLREQFF
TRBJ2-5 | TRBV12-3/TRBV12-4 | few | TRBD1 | TGTGCCAGCAGTTCACGGACAGGGAATTTTGAGACCCAGTACTTC | CASSSRTGNFETQYF
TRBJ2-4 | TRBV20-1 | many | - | TGCAGTGCTTTAGACAGGAACAAAAACATTCAGTACTTC | CSALDRNKNIQYF
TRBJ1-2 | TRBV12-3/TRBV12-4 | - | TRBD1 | TGTGCCAGCAGTAAAGACAGGGGGAGAGGTGGCTACACCTTC | CASSKDRGRGGYTF
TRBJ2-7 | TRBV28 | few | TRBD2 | TGTGCCAGCAGCAATAGCGGGATGAGTCCCTACGAGCAGTACTTC | CASSNSGMSPYEQYF
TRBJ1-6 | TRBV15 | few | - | TGTGCCACCAGCAGTCAATCTCAGGGACGTTTTAATTCACCCCTCCACTTT | CATSSQSQGRFNSPLHF
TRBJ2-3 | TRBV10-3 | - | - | TGTGCCACCGAAGACCGGACTCCGAGCACAGATACGCAGTATTTT | CATEDRTPSTDTQYF